The clone carrying this T cell receptor beta chain has a single count. The antigen is not known. These data come from a study of cytomegalovirus exposure and HLA in healthy donors. General study findings and limits: Among the CMV-associated chains, a few were confirmed in vitro as specific for CMV antigens. Most TCRs appeared rarely, but some public TCRs recurred in many donors.

Trimming stripped 0 bases from V and 4 bases from J, with 15 bases between. Per germline, CDR1 SEHNR and CDR2 FQNEAQ (reference sequence). The CDR3 spans 16 residues. Assay: immunoSEQ multiplex PCR; the TCRdb copy retains only in-frame clones and omits some. The sample yields 300,000 or so clones, 88% seen once. This clonotype originated in a man aged 30-40 years in good health and CMV-seronegative. The chain couples TRBV7-9 to TRBJ1-2; D gene uncertain. The sequencing sample was made of PBMCs. CDR3 amino acids: CASSLAGHPGPYGYTF. The CDR3 DNA sequence: TGTGCCAGCAGCTTAGCGGGCCACCCAGGCCCCTATGGCTACACCTTC. The whole variable domain, filled in from reference TRBV7-9 and TRBJ1-2, reads DTGVSQNPRHKITKRGQNVTFRCDPISEHNRLYWYRQTLGQGPEFLTYFQNEAQLEKSRLLSDRFSAERPKGSFSTLEIQRTEQGDSAMYLCASSLAGHPGPYGYTFGSGTRLTVV.